Listed below are T cell receptor beta chains from one sample, sequenced in a study of blood T cell repertoires in COVID-19. Sequenced by immunoSEQ multiplex PCR; TCRdb stores in-frame clones only, minus some. Here the sample spans nearly 400,000 clones, under 90% being singletons. Sequenced: PBMCs or T cells enriched from blood (not recorded which). Receptor source: a woman in her twenties or thirties who had recovered from COVID-19. The CDR3 runs from the conserved cysteine through the conserved F or W. A D gene is named only where the DNA matches it firmly. Clone size, where shown, is once, few, many, or a class for clones that have expanded.

V	J	size	D	DNA	CDR3
TRBV18	TRBJ1-5	-	-	TGTGCCAGCTCACTGCGCCATCAGGGGATTAGTCAGCCCCAGCATTTT	CASSLRHQGISQPQHF
TRBV19	TRBJ2-2	-	-	TGTGCCAGTAGTTGGCAGTACACCGGGGAGCTGTTTTTT	CASSWQYTGELFF
TRBV19	TRBJ1-1	-	-	TGTGCCAGTAGTAACAGGGCGACGGGTAGTTACACTGAAGCTTTCTTT	CASSNRATGSYTEAFF
TRBV5-5	TRBJ1-2	-	-	TGTGCCAGCAGCTTGATTTATAACTATGGCTACACCTTC	CASSLIYNYGYTF
TRBV6-4	TRBJ1-6	few	-	TGTGCCAGCAGTGTCACCCCAGGAAATTCACCCCTCCACTTT	CASSVTPGNSPLHF
TRBV10-2	TRBJ1-2	-	TRBD1	TGCGCCAGTAAAACGACAGGGGGCGGGTATGGCTACACCTTC	CASKTTGGGYGYTF
TRBV11-3	TRBJ2-3	-	TRBD2	TGTGCCAGCAGCCCTGGTAATAGCGGGAGGGCAGATACGCAGTATTTT	CASSPGNSGRADTQYF
TRBV7-2	TRBJ2-3	-	-	TGTGCCAGCAGCCCTGGCCCCGTTACGGATACGCAGTATTTT	CASSPGPVTDTQYF
TRBV5-4	TRBJ1-5	-	-	TGTGCCAGCAGCCCCTCCCCCGACAGCAACAATCAGCCCCAGCATTTT	CASSPSPDSNNQPQHF
TRBV7-6	TRBJ1-5	-	TRBD1	TGTGCCAGCAGCCCCACAGGGGGCAGCAATCAGCCCCAGCATTTT	CASSPTGGSNQPQHF
TRBV25-1	TRBJ1-2	-	-	TGTGCCAGCAGGGGAGGCAGGGATTATGGCTACACCTTC	CASRGGRDYGYTF
TRBV12-3/TRBV12-4	TRBJ1-4	-	-	TGTGCCAGCAGTTTTCCAGATAATGAAAAACTGTTTTTT	CASSFPDNEKLFF
TRBV4-1	TRBJ2-5	-	-	TGCGCCAGCAGCCAAGACACAGGGACCGAGACCCAGTACTTC	CASSQDTGTETQYF
TRBV9	TRBJ2-2	-	TRBD2	TGTGCCAGCAGCTCCTCCGGGACTAGCTCGGTCGGGGAGCTGTTTTTT	CASSSSGTSSVGELFF
TRBV14	TRBJ1-2	-	TRBD1	TGTGCCAGCAGCCACGACAGGGCACGAGGCTACACCTTC	CASSHDRARGYTF
TRBV19	TRBJ1-6	-	-	TGTGCCAGTAGTATATTGGCAGGGATAGGTAATTCACCCCTCCACTTT	CASSILAGIGNSPLHF
TRBV7-9	TRBJ1-4	-	-	TGTGCCAGCAGCCCATTTTTAGCCGGGGGGCTCGGAAATGAAAAACTGTTTTTT	CASSPFLAGGLGNEKLFF